These 10 T cell receptor beta chains were all obtained from the same sample, sequenced in a study of shared clonotypes between healthy human individuals. Clones were read by immunoSEQ multiplex PCR, and TCRdb kept only the in-frame ones, dropping some. The sample holds hundreds of thousands of clones, approximately 96% seen once. Positively selected for CCR7, the CD45RO-negative cells used as naive CD8 cells excluded terminally differentiated effector memory CD45RA+ cells. The source material was naive CD8+ T cells sorted from blood. The origin of the receptors is a woman in her 30s in good health.

The V gene is TRBV28, the J gene TRBJ2-1; 14 bases match TRBD2. The germline CDR1 and CDR2 sequences are MDHEN and SYDVKM. With 7 bases clipped from V and 6 bases from J, the junction kept 5 bases outside the gene matches. This CDR3 region has 15 residues. CDR3 sequence: CASTSGLAGVNEQFF. CDR3 coding DNA: TGTGCCAGCACCTCGGGACTAGCGGGAGTCAATGAGCAGTTCTTC.

The chain links TRBV19 to TRBJ1-5, with D possibly matching TRBD1 (5 bases). The length of the CDR3 is 15 residues. With 5 bases removed from V and 1 base from J, the gap between germline ends came to 12 bases. Germline V gives CDR1 LNHDA, CDR2 SQIVND (reference sequence). CDR3 protein: CASSRPAGSNQPQHF. CDR3 bases: TGTGCCAGTAGTCGCCCGGCAGGGAGCAATCAGCCCCAGCATTTT.

This clone was detected once. Other DNA sequences within the sample encode an identical CDR3. The chain couples TRBV7-9 to TRBJ1-2; D perhaps matches TRBD1 (5 bases). Germline CDR1 reads SEHNR; CDR2 reads FQNEAQ (reference sequence). Trimming shortened V by 0 bases and J by 6 bases, and 5 bases separated the two germline ends. This CDR3 is 12 amino acids long. CDR3 residues: CASSLARDGYTF. In nucleotides, the CDR3 is TGTGCCAGCAGCTTAGCCAGGGATGGCTACACCTTC.

The V call is TRBV13, the J call TRBJ2-7; D gene uncertain. Deletions cut 0 bases from V and 2 bases from J, with 11 bases between. Per germline, CDR1 PRHDT and CDR2 FYEKMQ (reference sequence). The CDR3 spans 15 residues. The CDR3 sequence is CASSLGSGDPYEQYF. CDR3 sequence (DNA): TGTGCCAGCAGCTTAGGGTCTGGAGACCCCTACGAGCAGTACTTC.

CDR3 coding DNA: TGTGCCAGCGGGGGGACAGACTCGTACGAGCAGTACTTC. Protein sequence: CASGGTDSYEQYF. The chain joins TRBV6-1 to TRBJ2-7; D possibly corresponds to TRBD1 (7 bases). Germline loops: CDR1 MNHNS, CDR2 SASEGT. The CDR3 covers 13 residues. V was trimmed by 8 bases and J by 4 bases, leaving 15 bases between them.

V gene TRBV6-9 combines with J gene TRBJ2-5; weak D call: TRBD1 (6 bases). V was cut by 6 bases and J by 1 base, with 9 bases left in between. Germline V gene lookup returns CDR1 MNHGY and CDR2 SVAAGI. This CDR3 has 13 residues. The CDR3: CASSTGSQETQYF. The CDR3 DNA sequence: TGTGCCAGCAGCACAGGGTCCCAAGAGACCCAGTACTTC.

The genes are TRBV27 and TRBJ1-4, with D maybe TRBD1 (6 bases). This CDR3 contains 14 residues. In germline, CDR1 is MNHEY, CDR2 SMNVEV (reference sequence). V gave up 4 bases and J gave up 13 bases, with 19 bases separating them. CDR3: CASSSWTANEGLFF. CDR3 coding DNA: TGTGCCAGCAGTTCCTGGACAGCTAATGAGGGACTGTTTTTT.

The V and J genes are TRBV6-5 and TRBJ2-5; 8 bases match TRBD2. Trimming removed 3 bases from V and 4 bases from J; junction bases left unmatched: 7. The CDR3 totals 15 residues. In germline, CDR1 is MNHEY, CDR2 SVGAGI. This CDR3 reads CASSYYGGVGETQYF. DNA of the CDR3: TGTGCCAGCAGTTATTACGGGGGGGTTGGAGAGACCCAGTACTTC.

J is TRBJ2-5 and V is TRBV9, with D uncertain. Trimming cost V 2 bases and J 4 bases, with 12 bases left between them. This CDR3 comprises 14 residues. CDR1 is SGDLS and CDR2 is YYNGEE in the germline V gene. The CDR3 sequence is CASSVSGVGETQYF. In DNA form, the CDR3 reads TGTGCCAGCAGCGTGTCCGGAGTTGGAGAGACCCAGTACTTC. Based on the CDR3 plus reference TRBV9 and TRBJ2-5, the full variable domain is DSGVTQTPKHLITATGQRVTLRCSPRSGDLSVYWYQQSLDQGLQFLIQYYNGEERAKGNILERFSAQQFPDLHSELNLSSLELGDSALYFCASSVSGVGETQYFGPGTRLLVL.

The table lists this clone with a count of one. The J gene is TRBJ1-5, the V gene TRBV19; D not certain. This CDR3 spans 13 amino acids. The V end was cut by 3 bases, the J end by 7 bases, with 10 bases between. Germline V lookup: CDR1 LNHDA, CDR2 SQIVND (reference sequence). The CDR3 reads CASSMVGKQPQHF. DNA for the CDR3: TGTGCCAGTAGTATGGTAGGGAAGCAGCCCCAGCATTTT.